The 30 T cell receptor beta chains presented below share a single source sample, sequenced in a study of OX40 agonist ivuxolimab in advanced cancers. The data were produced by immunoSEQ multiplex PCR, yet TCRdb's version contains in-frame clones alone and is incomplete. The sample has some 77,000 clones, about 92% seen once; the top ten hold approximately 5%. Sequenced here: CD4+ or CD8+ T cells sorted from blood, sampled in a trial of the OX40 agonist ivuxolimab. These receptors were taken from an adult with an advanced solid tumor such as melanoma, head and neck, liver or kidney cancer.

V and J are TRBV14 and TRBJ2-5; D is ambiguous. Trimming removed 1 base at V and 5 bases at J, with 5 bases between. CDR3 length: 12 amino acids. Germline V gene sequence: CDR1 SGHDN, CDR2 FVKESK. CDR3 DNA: TGTGCCAGCAGCCAAGTGGGCGAGACCCAGTACTTC. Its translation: CASSQVGETQYF.

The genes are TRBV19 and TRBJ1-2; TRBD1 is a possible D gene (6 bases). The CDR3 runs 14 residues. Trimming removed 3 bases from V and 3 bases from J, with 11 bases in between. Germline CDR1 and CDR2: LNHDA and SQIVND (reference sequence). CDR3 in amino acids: CASSIFGQYYGYTF. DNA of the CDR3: TGTGCCAGTAGTATTTTCGGACAGTACTATGGCTACACCTTC.

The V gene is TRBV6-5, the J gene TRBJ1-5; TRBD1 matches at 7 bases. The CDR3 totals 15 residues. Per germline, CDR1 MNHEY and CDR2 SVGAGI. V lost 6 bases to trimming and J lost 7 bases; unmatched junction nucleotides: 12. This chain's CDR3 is CASRKRDSARQPQHF. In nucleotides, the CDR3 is TGTGCCAGCAGAAAACGGGACAGCGCACGCCAGCCCCAGCATTTT.

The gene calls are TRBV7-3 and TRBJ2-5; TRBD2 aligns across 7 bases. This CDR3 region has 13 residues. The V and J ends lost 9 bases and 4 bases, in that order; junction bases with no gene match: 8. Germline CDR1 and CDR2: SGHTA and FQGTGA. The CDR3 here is CASASGPGETQYF. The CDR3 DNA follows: TGTGCCAGTGCTAGCGGCCCCGGAGAGACCCAGTACTTC.

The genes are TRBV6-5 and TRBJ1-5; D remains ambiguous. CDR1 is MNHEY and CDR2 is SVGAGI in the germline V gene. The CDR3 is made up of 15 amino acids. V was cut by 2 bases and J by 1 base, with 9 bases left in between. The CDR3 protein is CASSYTLGSNQPQHF. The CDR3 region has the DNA TGTGCCAGCAGTTACACGTTGGGGAGCAATCAGCCCCAGCATTTT.

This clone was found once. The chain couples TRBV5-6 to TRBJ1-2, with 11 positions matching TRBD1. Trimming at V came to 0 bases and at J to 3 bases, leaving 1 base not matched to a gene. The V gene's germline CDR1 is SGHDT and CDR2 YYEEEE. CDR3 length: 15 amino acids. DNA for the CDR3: TGTGCCAGCAGCTTGGGGACAGGGGGCTACTATGGCTACACCTTC. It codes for CASSLGTGGYYGYTF.

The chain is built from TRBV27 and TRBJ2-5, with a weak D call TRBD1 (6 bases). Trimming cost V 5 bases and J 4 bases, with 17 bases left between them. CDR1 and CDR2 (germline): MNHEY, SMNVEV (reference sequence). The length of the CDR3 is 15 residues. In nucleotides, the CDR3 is TGTGCCAGCAGTCACTCGGGACACCACGGAGAGACCCAGTACTTC. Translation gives CASSHSGHHGETQYF.

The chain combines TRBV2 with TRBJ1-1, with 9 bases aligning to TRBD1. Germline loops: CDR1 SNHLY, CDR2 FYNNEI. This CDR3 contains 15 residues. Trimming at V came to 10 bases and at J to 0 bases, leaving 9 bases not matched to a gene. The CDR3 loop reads CATQGAIYMNTEAFF. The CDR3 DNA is TGTGCCACACAGGGGGCGATCTACATGAACACTGAAGCTTTCTTT.

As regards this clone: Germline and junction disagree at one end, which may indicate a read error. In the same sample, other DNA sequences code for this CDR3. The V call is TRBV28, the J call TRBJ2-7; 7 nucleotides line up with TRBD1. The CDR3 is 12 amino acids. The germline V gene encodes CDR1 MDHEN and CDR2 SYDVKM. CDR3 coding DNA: TGTGCTAGCAGGGGGTTCCGATACGAGCAGTACTTC. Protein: CASRGFRYEQYF.

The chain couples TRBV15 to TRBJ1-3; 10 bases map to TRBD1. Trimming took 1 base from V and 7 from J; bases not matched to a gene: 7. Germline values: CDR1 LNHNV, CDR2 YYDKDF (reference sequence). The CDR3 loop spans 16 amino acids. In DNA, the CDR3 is TGTGCCACCAGCAGAGCTCTGGGGACAGGGGATAACACCATATATTTT. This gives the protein CATSRALGTGDNTIYF.

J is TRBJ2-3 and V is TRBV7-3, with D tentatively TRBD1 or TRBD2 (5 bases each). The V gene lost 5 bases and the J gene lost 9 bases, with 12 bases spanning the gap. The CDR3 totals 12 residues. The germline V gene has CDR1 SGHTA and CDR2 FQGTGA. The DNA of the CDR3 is TGTGCCAGCAGCGACGGGACCGAAACGCAGTATTTT. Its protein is CASSDGTETQYF.

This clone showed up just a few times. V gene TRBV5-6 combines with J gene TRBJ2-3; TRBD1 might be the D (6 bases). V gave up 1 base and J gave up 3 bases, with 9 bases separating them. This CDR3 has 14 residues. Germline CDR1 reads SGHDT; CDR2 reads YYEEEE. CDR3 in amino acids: CASSLSGTTDTQYF. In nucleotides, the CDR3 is TGTGCCAGCAGCTTGTCCGGGACAACAGATACGCAGTATTTT.

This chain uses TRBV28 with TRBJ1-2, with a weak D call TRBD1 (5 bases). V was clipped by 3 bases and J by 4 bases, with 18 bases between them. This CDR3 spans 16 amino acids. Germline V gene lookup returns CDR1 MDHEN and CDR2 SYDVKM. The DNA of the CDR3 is TGTGCCAGCAGTTTCGGTGGGGGGGTGAATATCTATGGCTACACCTTC. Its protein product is CASSFGGGVNIYGYTF.

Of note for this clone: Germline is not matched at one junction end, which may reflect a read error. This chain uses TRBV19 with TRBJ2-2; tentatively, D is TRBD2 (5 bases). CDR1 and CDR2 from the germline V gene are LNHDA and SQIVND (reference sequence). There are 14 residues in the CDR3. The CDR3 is CASSIGRNTGELFF. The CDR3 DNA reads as TGTGCCAGTAGCATAGGGAGGAACACCGGGGAGCTGTTTTTT.

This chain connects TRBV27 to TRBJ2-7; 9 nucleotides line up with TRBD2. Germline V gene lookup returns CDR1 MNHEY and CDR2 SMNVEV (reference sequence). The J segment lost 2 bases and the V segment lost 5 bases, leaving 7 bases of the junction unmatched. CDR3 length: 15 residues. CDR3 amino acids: CASSLGTSTPYEQYF. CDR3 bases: TGTGCCAGCAGTCTAGGGACTAGCACGCCCTACGAGCAGTACTTC.

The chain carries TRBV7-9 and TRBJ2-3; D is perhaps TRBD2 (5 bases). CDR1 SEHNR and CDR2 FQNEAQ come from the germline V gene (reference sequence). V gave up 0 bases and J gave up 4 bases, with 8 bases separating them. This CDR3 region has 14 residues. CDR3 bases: TGTGCCAGCAGCTTAGCTAGTAGCGCAGATACGCAGTATTTT. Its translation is CASSLASSADTQYF.

The CDR3 nucleotides are TGTGCCAGCAGCTTAACCCCGACGGGAGAGCAGTACTTC. This sequence encodes CASSLTPTGEQYF. This chain uses TRBV7-3 with TRBJ2-7; D may be TRBD2 (5 bases). The CDR3 has 13 amino acids. In germline, CDR1 is SGHTA, CDR2 FQGTGA. V was pared by 0 bases and J by 7 bases, with 10 bases between.

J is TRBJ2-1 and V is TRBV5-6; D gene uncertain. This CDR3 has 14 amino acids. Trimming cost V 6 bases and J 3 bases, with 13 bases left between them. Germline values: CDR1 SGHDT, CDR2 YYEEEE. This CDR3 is CASTSTTHYNEQFF. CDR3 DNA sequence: TGTGCCAGCACCTCAACGACACACTACAATGAGCAGTTCTTC.

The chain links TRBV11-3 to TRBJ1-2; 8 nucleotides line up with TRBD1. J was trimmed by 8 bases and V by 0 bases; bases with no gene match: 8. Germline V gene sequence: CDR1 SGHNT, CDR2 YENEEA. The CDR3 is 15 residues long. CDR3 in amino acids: CASSLEQDRDGGYTF. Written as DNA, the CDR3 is TGTGCCAGCAGCTTAGAGCAGGACAGGGATGGCGGCTACACCTTC.

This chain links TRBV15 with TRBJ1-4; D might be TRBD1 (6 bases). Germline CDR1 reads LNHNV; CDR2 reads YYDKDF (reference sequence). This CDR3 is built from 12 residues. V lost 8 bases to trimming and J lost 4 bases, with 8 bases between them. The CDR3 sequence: CATGQFNEKLFF. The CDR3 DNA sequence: TGTGCCACCGGACAGTTTAATGAAAAACTGTTTTTT.

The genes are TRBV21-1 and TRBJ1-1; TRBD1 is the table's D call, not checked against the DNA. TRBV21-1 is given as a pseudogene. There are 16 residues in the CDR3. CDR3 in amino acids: CASSKRGKGIDTEAFF. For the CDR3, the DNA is TGTGCCAGCAGCAAAAGGGGTAAGGGGATTGACACTGAAGCTTTCTTT.

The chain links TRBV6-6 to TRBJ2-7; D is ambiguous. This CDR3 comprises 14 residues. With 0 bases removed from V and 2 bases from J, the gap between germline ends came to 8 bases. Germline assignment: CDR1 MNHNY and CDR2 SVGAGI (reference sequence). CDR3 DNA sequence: TGTGCCAGCAGTTACTCCGGGCCAACCTACGAGCAGTACTTC. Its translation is CASSYSGPTYEQYF.

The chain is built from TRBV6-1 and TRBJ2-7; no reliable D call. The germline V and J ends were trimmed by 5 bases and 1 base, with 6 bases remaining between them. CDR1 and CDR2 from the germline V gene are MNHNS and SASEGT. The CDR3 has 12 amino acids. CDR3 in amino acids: CASSLQSYEQYF. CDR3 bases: TGTGCCAGCAGTTTACAATCCTACGAGCAGTACTTC.

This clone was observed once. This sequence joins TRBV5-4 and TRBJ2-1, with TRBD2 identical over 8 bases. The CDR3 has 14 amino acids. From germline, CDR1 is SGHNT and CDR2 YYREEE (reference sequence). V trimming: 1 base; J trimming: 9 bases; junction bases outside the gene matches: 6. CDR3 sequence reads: CASSLFGRAGEQFF. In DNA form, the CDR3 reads TGTGCCAGCAGCTTGTTCGGGAGGGCCGGTGAGCAGTTCTTC.

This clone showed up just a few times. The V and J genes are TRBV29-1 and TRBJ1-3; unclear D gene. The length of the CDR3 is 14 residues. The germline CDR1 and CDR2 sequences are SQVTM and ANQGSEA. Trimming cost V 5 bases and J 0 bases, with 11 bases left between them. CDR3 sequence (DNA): TGCAGCGTTACGGACTCAAGCTCTGGAAACACCATATATTTT. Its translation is CSVTDSSSGNTIYF.

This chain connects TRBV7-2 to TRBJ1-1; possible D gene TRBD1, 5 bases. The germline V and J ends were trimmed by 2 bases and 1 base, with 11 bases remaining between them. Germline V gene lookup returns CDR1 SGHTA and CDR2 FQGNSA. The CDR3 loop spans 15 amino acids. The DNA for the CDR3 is TGTGCCAGCAGCTTAATGGCAGGGTGGAACACTGAAGCTTTCTTT. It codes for CASSLMAGWNTEAFF. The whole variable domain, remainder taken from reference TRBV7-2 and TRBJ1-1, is GAGVSQSPSNKVTEKGKDVELRCDPISGHTALYWYRQSLGQGLEFLIYFQGNSAPDKSGLPSDRFSAERTGGSVSTLTIQRTQQEDSAVYLCASSLMAGWNTEAFFGQGTRLTVV.

CDR3 coding DNA: TGTGCCAGCAGCTTAGGAGCGGGACAGGGGGGTTGGCAGCCCCAGCATTTT. Its protein product is CASSLGAGQGGWQPQHF. The V call is TRBV5-5, the J call TRBJ1-5, with 11 bases aligning to TRBD1. The CDR3 runs to 17 residues. The germline CDR1 and CDR2 sequences are SGHKS and YYEKEE (reference sequence). Trimming took 2 bases from V and 7 from J; bases not matched to a gene: 11.

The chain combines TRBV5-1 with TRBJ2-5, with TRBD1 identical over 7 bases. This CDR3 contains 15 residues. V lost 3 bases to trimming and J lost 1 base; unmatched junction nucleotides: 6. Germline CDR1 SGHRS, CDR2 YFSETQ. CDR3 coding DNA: TGCGCCAGCAGCTGGCCGACAGGGCCCCAAGAGACCCAGTACTTC. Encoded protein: CASSWPTGPQETQYF.

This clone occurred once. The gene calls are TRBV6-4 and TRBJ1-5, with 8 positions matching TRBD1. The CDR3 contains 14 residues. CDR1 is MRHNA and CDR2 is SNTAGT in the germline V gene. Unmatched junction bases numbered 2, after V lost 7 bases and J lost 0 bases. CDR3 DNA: TGTGCCAGCAAACAGGGGGATAGCAATCAGCCCCAGCATTTT. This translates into CASKQGDSNQPQHF.

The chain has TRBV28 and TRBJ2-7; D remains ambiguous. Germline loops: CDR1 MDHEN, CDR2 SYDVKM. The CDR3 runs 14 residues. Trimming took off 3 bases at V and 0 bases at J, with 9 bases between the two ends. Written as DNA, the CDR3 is TGTGCCAGCAGTTTTTCGCGGCCCTCCTACGAGCAGTACTTC. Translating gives CASSFSRPSYEQYF. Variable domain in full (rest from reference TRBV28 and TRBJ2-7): DVKVTQSSRYLVKRTGEKVFLECVQDMDHENMFWYRQDPGLGLRLIYFSYDVKMKEKGDIPEGYSVSREKKERFSLILESASTNQTSMYLCASSFSRPSYEQYFGPGTRLTVT.